Listed below are T cell receptor beta chains from one sample, sequenced in a study of PD-1 blockade in classical Hodgkin lymphoma. Only in-frame clones appear in the TCRdb table, and some are missing; sequencing was by immunoSEQ multiplex PCR. The table lists about 93,000 clones, around four fifths of them singletons, with less than 10% in the top ten. Sample: peripheral blood mononuclear cells (PBMCs), taken before the fourth cycle of nivolumab. The receptors were gathered from a human donor with classical Hodgkin lymphoma. The CDR3 runs from the conserved cysteine through the conserved F or W. The D gene is left open where the match is weak. Clone size, where shown, is once, few, many, or a class for clones that have expanded.

d_call,j_call,clone_size,v_call,cdr3_aa,cdr3_nt
NA,TRBJ1-1,NA,TRBV28,CASSFSDSEAFF,TGTGCCAGCAGTTTCTCCGACAGTGAAGCTTTCTTT
TRBD2,TRBJ2-2,few,TRBV9,CASSALAGGRSGELFF,TGTGCCAGCAGCGCCCTAGCGGGGGGGCGATCCGGGGAGCTGTTTTTT
NA,TRBJ1-2,few,TRBV10-3,CAISEGGNQVTGYTF,TGTGCCATCAGTGAGGGGGGGAATCAGGTTACGGGCTACACCTTC
TRBD1,TRBJ1-3,NA,TRBV19,CASRRQGSGNTIYF,TGTGCCAGTAGACGACAGGGGTCTGGAAACACCATATATTTT
NA,TRBJ1-5,NA,TRBV10-3,CAISSDGGSDQPQHF,TGTGCCATCAGCTCGGATGGGGGGAGCGATCAGCCCCAGCATTTT
NA,TRBJ2-1,NA,TRBV27,CASSLVDASYNEQFF,TGTGCCAGCAGTTTAGTGGATGCCTCCTACAATGAGCAGTTCTTC
NA,TRBJ2-7,NA,TRBV7-6,CANPYGQYF,TGTGCCAACCCATACGGGCAGTACTTC
NA,TRBJ2-2,once,TRBV7-6,CASSLIHTRNTGELFF,TGTGCCAGCAGCTTAATCCATACCCGGAACACCGGGGAGCTGTTTTTT
NA,TRBJ1-5,NA,TRBV6-5,CASRERGGSRQPQHF,TGTGCCAGCAGGGAAAGAGGGGGGAGTCGACAGCCCCAGCATTTT
NA,TRBJ2-7,NA,TRBV6-5,CASSYLQVGYEQYF,TGTGCCAGCAGTTACCTCCAGGTGGGCTACGAGCAGTACTTC
NA,TRBJ1-1,NA,TRBV27,CASSFLPNTEAFF,TGTGCCAGCAGTTTTTTGCCGAACACTGAAGCTTTCTTT
TRBD1,TRBJ2-3,NA,TRBV13,CASSVQGAPDTQYF,TGTGCCAGCAGCGTCCAGGGGGCCCCAGATACGCAGTATTTT
TRBD1,TRBJ2-5,NA,TRBV19,CASSAQGAVETQYF,TGTGCCAGTAGTGCACAGGGGGCGGTGGAGACCCAGTACTTC
TRBD1,TRBJ1-2,NA,TRBV20-1,CSGTGESGYTF,TGCAGCGGGACAGGGGAAAGTGGCTACACCTTC
NA,TRBJ1-2,many,TRBV6-6,CASSYSRDIANYGYTF,TGTGCCAGCAGTTACTCGAGGGACATCGCTAACTATGGCTACACCTTC
NA,TRBJ1-2,NA,TRBV6-6,CASMRGPLYDGYTF,TGTGCCAGCATGCGTGGGCCCCTATACGATGGCTACACCTTC
NA,TRBJ1-5,NA,TRBV5-8,CASSWGAPGNQPQHF,TGTGCCAGCAGCTGGGGGGCTCCGGGGAATCAGCCCCAGCATTTT
TRBD1,TRBJ1-1,NA,TRBV9,CASSPNRGSMNTEAFF,TGTGCCAGCAGCCCGAACAGGGGGTCCATGAACACTGAAGCTTTCTTT
NA,TRBJ1-2,few,TRBV6-5,CASSIQTNYGYTF,TGTGCCAGCAGCATACAGACTAACTATGGCTACACCTTC
TRBD1,TRBJ1-3,NA,TRBV6-1,CASRTGSGNTIYF,TGTGCCAGCAGGACAGGGTCGGGAAACACCATATATTTT
NA,TRBJ1-5,NA,TRBV7-2,CASSPVGISNQPQHF,TGTGCCAGCAGCCCCGTTGGGATTAGCAATCAGCCCCAGCATTTT
NA,TRBJ1-5,NA,TRBV2,CASSEGGWQPQHF,TGTGCCAGCAGTGAAGGGGGCTGGCAGCCCCAGCATTTT
TRBD2,TRBJ2-5,few,TRBV7-3,CASSSRTGGRALETQYF,TGTGCCAGCAGCTCTCGAACGGGCGGGAGGGCCTTGGAGACCCAGTACTTC
NA,TRBJ1-5,medium-sized,TRBV7-9,CASSFSADQPQHF,TGTGCCAGCAGCTTCTCGGCGGATCAGCCCCAGCATTTT
NA,TRBJ2-1,NA,TRBV12-5,CASGLTNILFF,TGTGCTAGTGGTTTGACGAACATCCTGTTCTTC
NA,TRBJ2-1,once,TRBV28,CASSLTILRDTMSSYNEQFF,TGTGCCAGCAGTTTAACGATCCTGCGGGACACCATGAGCTCCTACAATGAGCAGTTCTTC
TRBD2,TRBJ2-5,NA,TRBV5-4,CASSLVPGLARQETQYF,TGTGCCAGCAGCTTGGTCCCGGGACTAGCGCGTCAAGAGACCCAGTACTTC
NA,TRBJ2-7,NA,TRBV18,CASSPPAQGNYEQYF,TGTGCCAGCTCACCACCCGCCCAGGGAAACTACGAGCAGTACTTC
TRBD2,TRBJ2-3,NA,TRBV4-3,CASSRLGTSGTDTQYF,TGCGCCAGCAGCCGCCTAGGGACTAGCGGCACAGATACGCAGTATTTT
NA,TRBJ2-2,NA,TRBV7-2,CASSFSPGATGELFF,TGTGCCAGCAGCTTTAGTCCAGGGGCCACCGGGGAGCTGTTTTTT
NA,TRBJ2-1,NA,TRBV29-1,CSVGHWGTDNEQFF,TGCAGCGTTGGACACTGGGGGACTGACAATGAGCAGTTCTTC
NA,TRBJ1-5,NA,TRBV9,CASSVRILSNQPQHF,TGTGCCAGCAGCGTAAGGATCCTTAGCAATCAGCCCCAGCATTTT
NA,TRBJ1-5,NA,TRBV18,CASSPVGYSNQPQHF,TGTGCCAGCTCACCGGTGGGCTATAGCAATCAGCCCCAGCATTTT
NA,TRBJ1-1,NA,TRBV6-5,CASSSRGGRMNTEAFF,TGTGCCAGCAGTTCTCGGGGTGGCAGGATGAACACTGAAGCTTTCTTT
NA,TRBJ1-1,few,TRBV9,CASSSVGTAVTEAFF,TGTGCCAGCAGTAGCGTAGGAACGGCTGTCACTGAAGCTTTCTTT
NA,TRBJ2-2,NA,TRBV11-3,CASSLRTANTGELFF,TGTGCCAGCAGCTTACGGACGGCCAACACCGGGGAGCTGTTTTTT
NA,TRBJ1-6,NA,TRBV2,CASSEDGTYNSPLHF,TGTGCCAGCAGTGAGGACGGCACCTATAATTCACCCCTCCACTTT
TRBD1,TRBJ1-5,NA,TRBV28,CASSPWDRGYSNQPQHF,TGTGCCAGCAGTCCCTGGGACAGGGGGTATAGCAATCAGCCCCAGCATTTT
NA,TRBJ1-5,NA,TRBV10-3,CAISEDTAGPQHF,TGTGCCATCAGTGAGGACACGGCGGGGCCCCAGCATTTT
TRBD2,TRBJ2-1,NA,TRBV11-2,CASSLTLAGYNEQFF,TGTGCCAGCAGCTTGACACTAGCGGGGTACAATGAGCAGTTCTTC
NA,TRBJ2-3,NA,TRBV29-1,CSASDRGSSTDTQYF,TGCAGCGCCTCGGATCGCGGTTCTAGCACAGATACGCAGTATTTT
NA,TRBJ1-6,medium-sized,TRBV6-1,CASSPTVNSPLHF,TGTGCCAGCAGTCCGACGGTGAATTCACCCCTCCACTTT
TRBD2,TRBJ2-1,NA,TRBV6-5,CASSTGLAGIEQFF,TGTGCCAGCAGTACGGGACTAGCGGGGATTGAGCAGTTCTTC
NA,TRBJ2-1,NA,TRBV7-2,CASSLTEQFF,TGTGCCAGCAGCTTAACGGAGCAGTTCTTC
NA,TRBJ2-2,NA,TRBV6-6,CASRQGNTGELFF,TGTGCCAGCAGGCAGGGGAACACCGGGGAGCTGTTTTTT
TRBD2,TRBJ2-1,few,TRBV4-1,CASSQDRKLAGGPKIGNEQFF,TGCGCCAGCAGCCAAGATCGGAAACTAGCGGGAGGGCCGAAAATTGGCAATGAGCAGTTCTTC
NA,TRBJ2-7,NA,TRBV19,CASSITVSYEQYF,TGTGCCAGTAGTATCACAGTCTCCTACGAGCAGTACTTC
TRBD1,TRBJ1-2,NA,TRBV28,CASSLQTGGYGYTF,TGTGCCAGCAGTTTACAAACAGGGGGCTATGGCTACACCTTC